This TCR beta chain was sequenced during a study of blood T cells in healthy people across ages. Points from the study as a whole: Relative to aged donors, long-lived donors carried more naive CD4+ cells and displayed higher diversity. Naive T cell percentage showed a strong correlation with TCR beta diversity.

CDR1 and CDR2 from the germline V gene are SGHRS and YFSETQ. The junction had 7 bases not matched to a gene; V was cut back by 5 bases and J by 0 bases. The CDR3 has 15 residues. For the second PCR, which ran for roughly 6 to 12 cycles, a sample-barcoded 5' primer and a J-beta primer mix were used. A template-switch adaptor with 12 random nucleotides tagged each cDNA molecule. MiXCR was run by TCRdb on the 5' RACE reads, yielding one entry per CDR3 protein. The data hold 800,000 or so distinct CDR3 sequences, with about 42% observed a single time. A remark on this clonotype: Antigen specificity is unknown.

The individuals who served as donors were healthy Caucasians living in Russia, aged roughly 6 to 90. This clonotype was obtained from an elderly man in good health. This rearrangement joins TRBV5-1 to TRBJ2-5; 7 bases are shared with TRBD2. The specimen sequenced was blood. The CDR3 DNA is TGCGCCAGCAGTTCCGGGGGGACGGACCAAGAGACCCAGTACTTC. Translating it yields CASSSGGTDQETQYF.